This paragraph covers one T cell receptor beta chain sequence. Its antigen remains unknown. This sample is drawn from a study of cytomegalovirus exposure and HLA in healthy donors. V was cut by 3 bases and J by 3 bases, with 12 bases left in between. Germline loops: CDR1 SGHRS, CDR2 YFSETQ. The CDR3 consists of 15 residues. With 60 Vbeta and 13 Jbeta primers, the PCR was carried out. TCRdb's table, derived via immunoSEQ multiplex PCR, lists solely in-frame clones and lacks some. This table has under 200,000 clones, more than 60% appearing once. Overall study findings and caveats: Certain sequence variants were highly shared and formed a cluster, and this cluster was likely a sequencing artifact. Several of the most significant clusters appeared, in a later analysis, to be linked to common viral pathogens.

Sample: PBMCs. The chain recombines TRBV5-1 with TRBJ1-4, with a tentative D call TRBD1 (5 bases). The clonotype comes from a woman aged 25 to 39 in good health and CMV-seronegative. The CDR3 DNA reads TGCGCCAGCAGCTCGCAGGGCCCGTCTAATGAAAAACTGTTTTTT. This encodes CASSSQGPSNEKLFF.